This TCR beta chain was sequenced during a study of T cell repertoires in cytomegalovirus infection. Study-level information: HLA-B-restricted CMV epitopes that are well studied were used alongside recently identified HLA-C-restricted ones. Both a matching HLA type and CMV infection were indicated by public TCR beta signatures.

The CDR3 is 15 residues long. The V and J ends lost 4 bases and 4 bases, in that order; junction bases with no gene match: 9. From germline, CDR1 is MDHEN and CDR2 SYDVKM. On this clonotype: What it recognizes is unknown.

TCRdb recomputed calls from the reads with MiXCR, one row per CDR3 protein. The sample consists of roughly 500,000 distinct CDR3 sequences, approximately 40% of them appearing once. The sequencing here drew on cultured PBMCs, taken from culture after CMV antigen stimulation. The origin of this receptor is a human donor in good health (CMV status not recorded). Some clones in this sample may be carry-over from other donors' samples. The chain links TRBV28 to TRBJ2-5, with 7 bases lining up with TRBD2. The CDR3 spells CASSSPLAAGETQYF. For the CDR3, the DNA is TGTGCCAGCAGTTCCCCGCTAGCGGCAGGAGAGACCCAGTACTTC.